These 26 T cell receptor beta chains were sequenced from one sample in a study of PD-L1 blockade in urothelial cancer. TCRdb's table, derived via immunoSEQ multiplex PCR, lists solely in-frame clones and lacks some. The sample records under 130,000 clones, roughly 88% being singletons. Source: PBMCs, taken around atezolizumab (anti-PD-L1) treatment. The receptors derive from a man aged 45-65 years with urothelial cancer.

The chain uses TRBV27 and TRBJ1-6, with a weak D call TRBD1 (5 bases). The V gene's germline CDR1 is MNHEY and CDR2 SMNVEV (reference sequence). Between the trimmed V and J ends, which lost 5 bases and 2 bases, there was a span of 7 bases. The CDR3 extends over 14 amino acids. The CDR3 DNA sequence: TGTGCCAGCAGTCCGACAGCCTATAATTCACCCCTCCACTTT. It translates to CASSPTAYNSPLHF.

The chain employs TRBV6-1 and TRBJ2-5, with TRBD2 matching over 7 bases. The J segment lost 5 bases and the V segment lost 4 bases, leaving 10 bases of the junction unmatched. From germline, CDR1 is MNHNS and CDR2 SASEGT. The CDR3 is 15 residues long. CDR3 coding DNA: TGTGCCAGCAGTGTTTTAGCGGGCCTGGGGGAGACCCAGTACTTC. Encoded protein: CASSVLAGLGETQYF.

The CDR3 loop is CASSPTGREGTQYF. CDR3 nucleotides: TGTGCCAGTAGCCCTACCGGGAGAGAGGGGACCCAGTACTTC. The chain carries TRBV19 and TRBJ2-5; D is perhaps TRBD2 (6 bases). Germline V CDR1 and CDR2: LNHDA, SQIVND (reference sequence). V was trimmed by 6 bases and J by 7 bases, leaving 18 bases between them. The CDR3 runs 14 residues. The entire variable domain, with the rest obtained from reference TRBV19 and TRBJ2-5, is as follows: DGGITQSPKYLFRKEGQNVTLSCEQNLNHDAMYWYRQDPGQGLRLIYYSQIVNDFQKGDIAEGYSVSREKKESFPLTVTSAQKNPTAFYLCASSPTGREGTQYFGPGTRLLVL.

This clone has just a few counts. V and J are TRBV27 and TRBJ2-1; the D is unclear. Trimming removed 5 bases at V and 0 bases at J, with 11 bases between. Looked up from germline, CDR1 is MNHEY and CDR2 is SMNVEV (reference sequence). The CDR3 spans 15 residues. CDR3 in amino acids: CASSTSRSSYNEQFF. CDR3 nucleotide sequence: TGTGCCAGCAGTACTTCAAGGAGCTCCTACAATGAGCAGTTCTTC.

This sequence joins TRBV18 and TRBJ1-4, with 7 nucleotides matching TRBD1. The CDR3 extends over 16 amino acids. V lost 3 bases and J lost 0; bases outside the gene matches: 4. CDR1 is KGHSH, CDR2 LQKENI, per germline. The CDR3 sequence: CASSPWDSPTNEKLFF. The CDR3 nucleotides read TGTGCCAGCTCACCTTGGGACAGTCCAACTAATGAAAAACTGTTTTTT.

The gene calls are TRBV5-6 and TRBJ2-7; a weak D match, TRBD2 (7 bases). The CDR3 is made up of 15 amino acids. V was clipped by 2 bases and J by 2 bases, with 14 bases between them. Germline CDR1 is SGHDT and CDR2 is YYEEEE. The CDR3 region has the DNA TGTGCCAGCAGCTTTTACGGGGGGCGTACCTACGAGCAGTACTTC. This gives the protein CASSFYGGRTYEQYF.

J is TRBJ1-1 and V is TRBV27; 10 positions agree with TRBD1. This CDR3 is 13 amino acids long. With V trimmed by 6 bases and J by 7 bases, 5 bases remained unmatched. Germline V lookup: CDR1 MNHEY, CDR2 SMNVEV (reference sequence). Here the CDR3 reads CASSDRGLFEAFF. DNA for the CDR3: TGTGCCAGCAGCGACAGGGGGCTTTTTGAAGCTTTCTTT.

The V gene is TRBV6-1, the J gene TRBJ1-5; D not certain. Trimming cost V 2 bases and J 12 bases, with 17 bases left between them. Germline CDR1 MNHNS, CDR2 SASEGT. The CDR3 has 14 residues. CDR3 region: CASSEIVEINSQHF. The DNA of the CDR3 is TGTGCCAGCAGTGAAATAGTCGAGATAAACAGCCAGCATTTT.

V usage is TRBV5-3 and J usage is TRBJ2-1; 10 bases are a match to TRBD1. TRBV5-3 is an ORF for which the function is uncertain. Trimming took 0 bases from V and 9 from J; bases not matched to a gene: 9. This CDR3 contains 16 residues. The CDR3 sequence: CARSLGGTGEDSEQFF. The CDR3 DNA reads TGTGCCAGAAGCTTGGGCGGGACAGGGGAGGACAGTGAGCAGTTCTTC.

This chain uses TRBV7-2 with TRBJ1-3; 9 bases fit TRBD1. The germline gives CDR1 SGHTA, CDR2 FQGNSA. V was pared by 3 bases and J by 4 bases, with 7 bases of the junction left unmatched. The length of the CDR3 is 16 residues. The CDR3 spells CASSFSRTGAGNTIYF. CDR3 DNA sequence: TGTGCCAGCAGCTTCTCCAGGACAGGGGCCGGAAACACCATATATTTT.

This clone was observed once. V is TRBV6-5 and J is TRBJ1-4; 11 positions match TRBD1. This CDR3 contains 15 residues. CDR1 and CDR2 from the germline V gene are MNHEY and SVGAGI. With 6 bases clipped from V and 7 bases from J, the junction kept 7 bases outside the gene matches. Written as DNA, the CDR3 is TGTGCCAGCAGAGACTGGACAGGGGGCACTGAAAAACTGTTTTTT. Its translation is CASRDWTGGTEKLFF.

V and J are TRBV19 and TRBJ2-1; TRBD2 might be the D (5 bases). Germline V gene lookup returns CDR1 LNHDA and CDR2 SQIVND (reference sequence). The CDR3 length is 13 residues. V gave up 4 bases and J gave up 6 bases, with 10 bases separating them. The CDR3 here is CASSSVGGNEQFF. The DNA of the CDR3 is TGTGCCAGTAGTAGTGTAGGAGGCAATGAGCAGTTCTTC. The variable domain in full, completed from reference TRBV19 and TRBJ2-1, reads DGGITQSPKYLFRKEGQNVTLSCEQNLNHDAMYWYRQDPGQGLRLIYYSQIVNDFQKGDIAEGYSVSREKKESFPLTVTSAQKNPTAFYLCASSSVGGNEQFFGPGTRLTVL.

This chain links TRBV11-2 with TRBJ2-6; 7 bases are shared with TRBD1. The length of the CDR3 is 16 residues. Germline CDR1 SGHAT, CDR2 FQNNGV. The trim removed 5 bases at V and 3 bases at J, leaving 7 bases unmatched. CDR3 in DNA: TGTGCCAGCAGCCAACCGACAGGGTTTGGGGCCAACGTCCTGACTTTC. Protein: CASSQPTGFGANVLTF.

CDR3 bases: TGTGCCAGCAGCGTGTCCGGGGGGCAAGCTTTCTTT. It specifies CASSVSGGQAFF. This chain joins TRBV9 and TRBJ1-1; D perhaps matches TRBD1 (6 bases). The CDR3 covers 12 residues. V was pared by 2 bases and J by 9 bases, with 11 bases between. Per the germline V gene, CDR1 is SGDLS and CDR2 is YYNGEE.

The chain carries TRBV2 and TRBJ1-4; 9 bases line up with TRBD1. CDR3 size: 15 residues. V gave up 3 bases and J gave up 6 bases; unmatched junction bases: 5. The germline V gene encodes CDR1 SNHLY and CDR2 FYNNEI. The CDR3 bases are TGTGCCAGCAGTGAGACCGGGACAGGGTATGAAAAACTGTTTTTT. Protein sequence: CASSETGTGYEKLFF.

This chain joins TRBV2 and TRBJ2-5, with D hard to call. This CDR3 spans 14 amino acids. Germline loops: CDR1 SNHLY, CDR2 FYNNEI. V was clipped by 3 bases and J by 0 bases, with 8 bases between them. CDR3 loop: CASSDSQYQETQYF. DNA of the CDR3: TGTGCCAGCAGTGACAGTCAGTACCAAGAGACCCAGTACTTC. Supplemented by reference TRBV2 and TRBJ2-5, the full variable domain reads EPEVTQTPSHQVTQMGQEVILRCVPISNHLYFYWYRQILGQKVEFLVSFYNNEISEKSEIFDDQFSVERPDGSNFTLKIRSTKLEDSAMYFCASSDSQYQETQYFGPGTRLLVL.

The chain joins TRBV5-1 to TRBJ2-5; perhaps TRBD2 as D (5 bases). Germline assignment: CDR1 SGHRS and CDR2 YFSETQ. Trimming pared 0 bases from V and 5 bases from J, leaving 11 bases between. The CDR3 has 14 amino acids. The CDR3 here is CASSLGGGLETQYF. The CDR3 DNA reads TGCGCCAGCAGCTTGGGTGGCGGGTTGGAGACCCAGTACTTC.

The chain joins TRBV20-1 to TRBJ2-3; possible D gene TRBD1, 5 bases. Germline CDR1 reads DFQATT; CDR2 reads SNEGSKA (reference sequence). The CDR3 consists of 10 residues. In nucleotides, the CDR3 is TGCGGGGCAGAGGCTAGAACGCAGTATTTT. Amino acid sequence: CGAEARTQYF.

This CDR3 is CASSLEGLAGGSDTQYF. The CDR3 DNA reads as TGCGCCAGCAGCTTGGAGGGACTAGCGGGAGGTTCAGATACGCAGTATTTT. J is TRBJ2-3 and V is TRBV5-1; the match to TRBD2 covers 15 bases. This CDR3 has 17 residues. Germline CDR1 reads SGHRS; CDR2 reads YFSETQ. J lost 4 bases, V lost 0 bases, and 3 bases had no gene match.

The CDR3 reads CASSRGYMNTEAFF. CDR3 sequence (DNA): TGCGCCAGCTCACGCGGATACATGAACACTGAAGCTTTCTTT. The chain combines TRBV5-1 with TRBJ1-1; no firm D call. Germline V gene data show CDR1 as SGHRS and CDR2 as YFSETQ. Trimming removed 7 bases at V and 0 bases at J, with 13 bases between. CDR3 size: 14 residues. Full variable domain (outside the CDR3, taken from reference TRBV5-1 and TRBJ1-1): KAGVTQTPRYLIKTRGQQVTLSCSPISGHRSVSWYQQTPGQGLQFLFEYFSETQRNKGNFPGRFSGRQFSNSRSEMNVSTLELGDSALYLCASSRGYMNTEAFFGQGTRLTVV.

J is TRBJ1-4 and V is TRBV15; D unclear. This CDR3 has 14 residues. Between the trimmed V and J ends, which lost 0 bases and 4 bases, there was a span of 6 bases. CDR1 and CDR2 (germline): LNHNV, YYDKDF (reference sequence). CDR3 residues: CATSRDPSNEKLFF. The CDR3 bases are TGTGCCACCAGCAGAGATCCGAGTAATGAAAAACTGTTTTTT.

The CDR3 reads CASSLGQISSYEQYF. The CDR3 DNA is TGTGCCAGCAGCTTAGGGCAGATCTCCTCCTACGAGCAGTACTTC. This chain connects TRBV11-2 to TRBJ2-7, with D uncertain. The CDR3 runs to 15 residues. Germline CDR1 SGHAT, CDR2 FQNNGV. Between the trimmed V and J ends, which lost 1 base and 0 bases, there was a span of 10 bases.

Only a few counts were recorded for this clone. CDR3 sequence (DNA): TGTGCCAGCAACGTGGGGGGACGGCAGCCCCAGCATTTT. This codes for CASNVGGRQPQHF. This sequence joins TRBV2 and TRBJ1-5; TRBD1 is a possible D gene (5 bases). The CDR3 runs 13 residues. Germline CDR1 is SNHLY and CDR2 is FYNNEI. Trimming took 7 bases from V and 7 from J, leaving 14 bases between them. The whole variable domain, filled in from reference TRBV2 and TRBJ1-5, reads EPEVTQTPSHQVTQMGQEVILRCVPISNHLYFYWYRQILGQKVEFLVSFYNNEISEKSEIFDDQFSVERPDGSNFTLKIRSTKLEDSAMYFCASNVGGRQPQHFGDGTRLSIL.

The chain is built from TRBV6-1 and TRBJ1-2, with D tentatively TRBD1 (5 bases). Germline values: CDR1 MNHNS, CDR2 SASEGT. The CDR3 covers 12 residues. Between the trimmed V and J ends, which lost 3 bases and 7 bases, there was a span of 9 bases. The CDR3 region has the DNA TGTGCCAGCAGTGACAGGGTTGGTGGCTACACCTTC. Encoded protein: CASSDRVGGYTF.

The chain combines TRBV18 with TRBJ2-5; 7 nucleotides match TRBD2. The CDR3 covers 15 residues. Germline trimming cut 0 bases from V and 3 bases from J; bases unmatched to any gene: 4. Germline-derived CDR1 and CDR2 are KGHSH and LQKENI. The CDR3 DNA follows: TGTGCCAGCTCACCACCGGCGGGGGTTAAAGAGACCCAGTACTTC. It translates to CASSPPAGVKETQYF.

This clone was observed a few times. The gene calls are TRBV2 and TRBJ1-6, with a weak D call TRBD1 (6 bases). CDR1 is SNHLY and CDR2 is FYNNEI in the germline V gene. V lost 8 bases to trimming and J lost 7 bases, with 12 bases between them. This CDR3 has 13 residues. The CDR3 protein is CASLQGPNSPLHF. CDR3 bases: TGTGCCAGCTTACAGGGACCAAATTCACCCCTCCACTTT.